These 2 T cell receptor beta chains were all obtained from the same sample, sequenced in a study of memory CD4+ T cells and cytomegalovirus serostatus. Single viable CD3+CD4+CD8-CD45RO+ cells were sorted as the memory CD4+ T cells. Produced via immunoSEQ multiplex PCR; TCRdb's table is partial and in-frame only. The sample consists of roughly 64,000 clones, over 60% of them appearing once. Source material: memory CD4+ T cells from blood. These receptor sequences come from an adult in good health and CMV-seronegative.

The CDR3: CASSIDDRGGGYTF. As DNA, the CDR3 is TGTGCCAGTAGTATAGACGACAGGGGAGGAGGCTACACCTTC. The chain employs TRBV19 and TRBJ1-2; 8 nucleotides line up with TRBD1. J was trimmed by 8 bases and V by 0 bases; bases with no gene match: 5. Germline lookup yields CDR1 LNHDA and CDR2 SQIVND (reference sequence). This CDR3 comprises 14 residues. The variable domain in full, with the rest retrieved from reference TRBV19 and TRBJ1-2, is DGGITQSPKYLFRKEGQNVTLSCEQNLNHDAMYWYRQDPGQGLRLIYYSQIVNDFQKGDIAEGYSVSREKKESFPLTVTSAQKNPTAFYLCASSIDDRGGGYTFGSGTRLTVV.

The chain employs TRBV30 and TRBJ2-3, with D perhaps matching TRBD2 (5 bases). Trimming took off 0 bases at V and 0 bases at J, with 10 bases between the two ends. The CDR3 totals 15 residues. Germline values: CDR1 GTSNPN, CDR2 SVGIG (reference sequence). As DNA, the CDR3 is TGTGCCTGGAGTGTAGGAGCGGTAAGCACAGATACGCAGTATTTT. Translated, it gives CAWSVGAVSTDTQYF.